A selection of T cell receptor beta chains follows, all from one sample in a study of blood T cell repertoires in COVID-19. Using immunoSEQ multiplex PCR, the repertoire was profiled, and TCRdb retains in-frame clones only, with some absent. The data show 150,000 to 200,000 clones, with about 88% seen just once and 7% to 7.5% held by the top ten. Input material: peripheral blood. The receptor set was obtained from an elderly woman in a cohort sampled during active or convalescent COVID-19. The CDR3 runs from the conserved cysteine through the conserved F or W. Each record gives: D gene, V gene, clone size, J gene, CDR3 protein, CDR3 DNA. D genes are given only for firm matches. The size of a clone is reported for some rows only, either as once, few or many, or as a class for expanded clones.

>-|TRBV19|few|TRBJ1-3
CASSIGAGASGNTIYF
TGTGCCAGTAGTATCGGGGCAGGGGCCTCTGGAAACACCATATATTTT
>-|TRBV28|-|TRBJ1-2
CASSSDINYGYTF
TGTGCCAGCAGTTCAGACATAAACTATGGCTACACCTTC
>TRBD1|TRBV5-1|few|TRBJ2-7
CASSYTTGEPYEQYF
TGCGCCAGCAGCTACACGACAGGGGAGCCCTACGAGCAGTACTTC
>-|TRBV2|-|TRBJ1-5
CASRGFDPGQPQHF
TGTGCCAGCCGGGGTTTCGACCCGGGTCAGCCCCAGCATTTT
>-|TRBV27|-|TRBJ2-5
CASSPLSQETQYF
TGTGCCAGCAGTCCCCTCTCCCAAGAGACCCAGTACTTC
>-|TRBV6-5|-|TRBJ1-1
CASSLVVETEAFF
TGTGCCAGCAGCCTCGTCGTGGAGACTGAAGCTTTCTTT
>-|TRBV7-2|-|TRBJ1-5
CASSLGASNQPQHF
TGTGCCAGCAGCCTTGGGGCGAGCAATCAGCCCCAGCATTTT
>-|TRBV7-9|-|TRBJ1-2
CASSFWTAGDYGYTF
TGTGCCAGCAGCTTCTGGACAGCTGGGGACTATGGCTACACCTTC
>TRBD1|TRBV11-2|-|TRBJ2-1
CASSFAGQGRGPLYNEQFF
TGTGCCAGCAGCTTTGCCGGACAGGGGAGAGGTCCCCTTTACAATGAGCAGTTCTTC
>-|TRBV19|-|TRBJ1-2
CASHPGRTSSMGYTF
TGTGCCAGTCACCCCGGGAGGACCTCGAGTATGGGCTACACCTTC
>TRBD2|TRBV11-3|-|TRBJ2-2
CASSLVSGTSSTGELFF
TGTGCCAGCAGCTTAGTCTCCGGGACTAGCTCTACCGGGGAGCTGTTTTTT
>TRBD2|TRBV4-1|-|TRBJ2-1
CASRGGLAGYNEQFF
TGCGCCAGCAGGGGGGGACTAGCGGGCTACAATGAGCAGTTCTTC
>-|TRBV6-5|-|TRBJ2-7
CASSFRQGKYEQYF
TGTGCCAGCAGTTTTCGGCAGGGGAAATACGAGCAGTACTTC
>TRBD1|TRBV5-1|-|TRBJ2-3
CASSPRDRVTDTQYF
TGCGCCAGCAGCCCCCGGGACAGGGTCACAGATACGCAGTATTTT
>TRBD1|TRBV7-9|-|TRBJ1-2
CASSLVGGRGYTF
TGTGCCAGCAGCTTAGTAGGGGGCAGGGGCTACACCTTC
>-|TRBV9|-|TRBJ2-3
CASSVVNGGSDTQYF
TGTGCCAGCAGCGTAGTTAACGGGGGATCGGATACGCAGTATTTT
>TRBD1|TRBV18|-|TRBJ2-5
CASSPGVLGRGRETQYF
TGTGCCAGCTCACCGGGAGTTCTTGGCAGGGGGCGAGAGACCCAGTACTTC
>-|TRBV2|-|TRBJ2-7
CASKSSGDYEQYF
TGTGCCAGCAAATCCTCAGGGGACTACGAGCAGTACTTC
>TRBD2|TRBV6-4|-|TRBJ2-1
CAISHEREGGHEQFF
TGTGCCATCAGCCACGAGCGGGAGGGGGGACATGAGCAGTTCTTC
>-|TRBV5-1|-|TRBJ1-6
CASSYSYNSPLHF
TGCGCCAGCTCGTACTCCTATAATTCACCCCTCCACTTT
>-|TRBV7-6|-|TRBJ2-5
CASSLERWETETQYF
TGTGCCAGCAGCTTAGAACGATGGGAGACAGAGACCCAGTACTTC
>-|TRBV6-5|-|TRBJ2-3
CASSYGGTTDTQYF
TGTGCCAGCAGTTACGGCGGGACCACAGATACGCAGTATTTT
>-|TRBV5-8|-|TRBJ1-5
CASSSGYSNQPQHF
TGTGCCAGCAGCTCCGGTTATAGCAATCAGCCCCAGCATTTT
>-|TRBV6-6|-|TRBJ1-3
CASRQSARDSGNTIYF
TGTGCCAGCAGGCAGAGCGCTAGAGACTCTGGAAACACCATATATTTT
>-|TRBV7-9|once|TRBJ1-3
CASSLDGSGNTIYF
TGTGCCAGCAGCTTAGACGGCTCTGGAAACACCATATATTTT
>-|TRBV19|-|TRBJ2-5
CASSMMTKETQYF
TGTGCCAGTAGTATGATGACAAAAGAGACCCAGTACTTC
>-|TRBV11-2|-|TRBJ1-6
CASSLSSVSPLHF
TGTGCCAGCAGCTTAAGCTCGGTTTCACCCCTCCACTTT
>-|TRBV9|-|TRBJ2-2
CASSDRTHTGELFF
TGTGCCAGCAGCGACCGGACTCACACCGGGGAGCTGTTTTTT
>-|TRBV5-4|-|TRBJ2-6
CASSLASGQDGVLTF
TGTGCCAGCAGCTTGGCCTCCGGACAAGACGGCGTCCTGACTTTC
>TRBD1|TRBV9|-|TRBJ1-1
CASSPGQGAFTEAFF
TGTGCCAGCAGCCCGGGACAGGGGGCGTTCACTGAAGCTTTCTTT
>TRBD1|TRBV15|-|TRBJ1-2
CATSRRTGNDYGYTF
TGTGCCACCAGCAGACGGACAGGGAATGACTATGGCTACACCTTC
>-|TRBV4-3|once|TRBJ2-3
CASSQGRGTTHTQYF
TGCGCCAGCAGCCAAGGCCGGGGAACCACACATACGCAGTATTTT
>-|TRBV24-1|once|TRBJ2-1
CATSDSRADSYNEQFF
TGTGCCACCAGTGATTCCCGGGCGGACAGTTACAATGAGCAGTTCTTC
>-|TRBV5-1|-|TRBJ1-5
CASSLSGASNQPQHF
TGCGCCAGCAGCTTGAGTGGGGCTAGCAATCAGCCCCAGCATTTT
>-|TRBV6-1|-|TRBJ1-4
CASSVPGGISYEKLFF
TGTGCCAGCAGTGTCCCAGGTGGAATTTCATATGAAAAACTGTTTTTT
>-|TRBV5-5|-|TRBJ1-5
CASSQEGYSNQPQHF
TGTGCCAGCAGCCAGGAAGGATATAGCAATCAGCCCCAGCATTTT
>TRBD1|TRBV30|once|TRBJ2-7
CAWTSNRGLVYEQYF
TGTGCCTGGACCTCGAACAGGGGGCTCGTCTACGAGCAGTACTTC
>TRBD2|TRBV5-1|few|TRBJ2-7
CASSPGGAYEQYF
TGCGCCAGCAGCCCGGGAGGAGCCTACGAGCAGTACTTC
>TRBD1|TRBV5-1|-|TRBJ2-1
CASSLGPGTGLHEQFF
TGCGCCAGCAGCTTGGGACCCGGGACAGGGCTCCATGAGCAGTTCTTC
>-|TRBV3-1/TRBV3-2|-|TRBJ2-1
CASSQRGQTNEQFF
TGTGCCAGCAGCCAAAGAGGACAGACCAATGAGCAGTTCTTC
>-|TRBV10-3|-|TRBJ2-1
CAISEGLATHNEQFF
TGTGCCATCAGTGAGGGGTTAGCGACCCACAATGAGCAGTTCTTC
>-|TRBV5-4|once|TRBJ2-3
CASSFSGTSTDTQYF
TGTGCCAGCAGCTTTTCCGGGACTAGCACAGATACGCAGTATTTT
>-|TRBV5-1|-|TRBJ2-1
CASSLTENNEQFF
TGCGCCAGCAGCTTGACGGAGAACAATGAGCAGTTCTTC
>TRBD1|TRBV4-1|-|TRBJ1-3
CASSQDDRDGNTIYF
TGCGCCAGCAGCCAGGACGACAGGGATGGAAACACCATATATTTT
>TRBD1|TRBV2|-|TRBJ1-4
CASSPAGQGGEKLFF
TGTGCCAGCAGTCCAGCGGGACAGGGGGGGGAAAAACTGTTTTTT
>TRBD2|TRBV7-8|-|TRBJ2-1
CASSPRLASQFF
TGTGCCAGCAGCCCTAGACTAGCCTCGCAGTTCTTC
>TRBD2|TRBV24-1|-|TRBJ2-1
CATSDHGLAGGLYNEQFF
TGTGCCACCAGTGACCACGGACTAGCGGGGGGGCTCTACAATGAGCAGTTCTTC
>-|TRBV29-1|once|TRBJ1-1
CSGTNTEAFF
TGCAGCGGAACAAACACTGAAGCTTTCTTT
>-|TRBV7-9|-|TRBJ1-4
CASSLAANEKLFF
TGTGCCAGCAGCTTAGCCGCGAATGAAAAACTGTTTTTT
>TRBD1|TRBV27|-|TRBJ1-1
CTSSPGTGRASNTEAFF
TGTACCAGCAGTCCCGGGACAGGGCGGGCATCGAACACTGAAGCTTTCTTT
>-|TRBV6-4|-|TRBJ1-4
CASSEQINEKLFF
TGTGCCAGCAGTGAGCAGATTAATGAAAAACTGTTTTTT
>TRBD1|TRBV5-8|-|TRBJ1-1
CASSLETGVGTEAFF
TGTGCCAGCAGCTTGGAAACAGGGGTTGGCACTGAAGCTTTCTTT
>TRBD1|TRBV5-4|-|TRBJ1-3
CASSLGTGASSSGNTIYF
TGTGCCAGCAGCTTGGGAACAGGGGCTTCTAGCTCTGGAAACACCATATATTTT
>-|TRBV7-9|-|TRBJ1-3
CASSPVAGRNTIYF
TGTGCCAGCAGCCCCGTGGCAGGGAGAAACACCATATATTTT
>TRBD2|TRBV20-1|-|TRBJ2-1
CSASKSAGGPYEQFF
TGCAGTGCTAGTAAATCGGCGGGGGGCCCCTATGAGCAGTTCTTC